This T cell receptor beta chain is drawn from a study of beta chain features in type 1 diabetes. Study-level information: No age, gender or cell yield differences were seen between patients and healthy donors.

This clone was seen a few times. Sequencing targeted expressed TCRB transcripts, as all isolated RNA had been reverse transcribed. The assay was immunoSEQ multiplex PCR, and TCRdb's table has in-frame clones only and misses some. This table has around 340,000 clones, less than 20% appearing once. This CDR3 is 11 amino acids long. V lost 7 bases, J lost 1 base, and 6 bases lay in between. The germline V gene encodes CDR1 SGHRS and CDR2 YFSETQ. This TCR derives from a woman aged 18 to 35 in good health. The source material was naive CD4+ T cells from blood. The V and J genes are TRBV5-1 and TRBJ2-7; no definite D call. The CDR3 protein is CASQRSYEQYF. CDR3 DNA: TGCGCCAGCCAGAGGTCCTACGAGCAGTACTTC.